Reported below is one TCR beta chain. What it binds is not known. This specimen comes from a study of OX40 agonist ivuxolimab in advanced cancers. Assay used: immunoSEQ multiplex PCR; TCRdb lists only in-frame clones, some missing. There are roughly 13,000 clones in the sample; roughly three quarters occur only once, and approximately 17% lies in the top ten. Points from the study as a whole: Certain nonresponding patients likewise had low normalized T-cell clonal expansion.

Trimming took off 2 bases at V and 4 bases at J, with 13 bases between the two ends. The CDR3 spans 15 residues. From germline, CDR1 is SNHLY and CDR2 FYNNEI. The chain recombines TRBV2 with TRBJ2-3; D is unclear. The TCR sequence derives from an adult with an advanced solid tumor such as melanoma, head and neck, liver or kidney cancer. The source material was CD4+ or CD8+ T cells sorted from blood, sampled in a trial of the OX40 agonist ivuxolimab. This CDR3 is CASSENPAYADTQYF. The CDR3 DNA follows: TGTGCCAGCAGTGAAAACCCCGCGTATGCAGATACGCAGTATTTT.